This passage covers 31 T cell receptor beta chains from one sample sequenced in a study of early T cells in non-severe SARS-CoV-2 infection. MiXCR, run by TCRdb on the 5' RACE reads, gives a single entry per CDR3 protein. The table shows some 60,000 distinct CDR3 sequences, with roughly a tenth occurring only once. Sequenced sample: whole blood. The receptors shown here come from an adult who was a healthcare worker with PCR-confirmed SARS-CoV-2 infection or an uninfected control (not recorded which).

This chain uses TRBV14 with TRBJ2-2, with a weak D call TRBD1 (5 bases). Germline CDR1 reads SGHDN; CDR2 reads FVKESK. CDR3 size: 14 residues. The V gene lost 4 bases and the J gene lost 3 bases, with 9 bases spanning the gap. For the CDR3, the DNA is TGTGCCAGCAGCCTGGACACACACACCGGGGAGCTGTTTTTT. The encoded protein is CASSLDTHTGELFF.

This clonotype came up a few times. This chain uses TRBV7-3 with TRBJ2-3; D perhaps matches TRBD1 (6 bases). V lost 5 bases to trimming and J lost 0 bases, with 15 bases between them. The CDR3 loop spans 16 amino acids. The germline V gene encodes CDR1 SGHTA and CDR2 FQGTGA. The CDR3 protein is CASSLIGGFSTDTQYF. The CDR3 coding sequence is TGTGCCAGCAGCCTCATTGGGGGCTTTAGCACAGATACGCAGTATTTT.

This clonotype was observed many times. CDR3 in DNA: TGTGCCAGCAGCTTAGCTCCGAGGGGCGAGACCCAGTACTTC. This gives the protein CASSLAPRGETQYF. This chain uses TRBV7-6 with TRBJ2-5, with D tentatively TRBD1 or TRBD2 (5 bases each). The V end was cut by 0 bases, the J end by 5 bases, with 10 bases between. In germline, CDR1 is SGHVS, CDR2 FNYEAQ. The CDR3 is 14 amino acids.

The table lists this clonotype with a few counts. CDR3 amino acids: CASGLHEQYV. In nucleotides, the CDR3 is TGTGCCAGCGGCCTTCACGAGCAGTACGTC. The chain employs TRBV21-1 and TRBJ2-7. TRBV21-1 is reported as a pseudogene. The CDR3 runs 10 residues.

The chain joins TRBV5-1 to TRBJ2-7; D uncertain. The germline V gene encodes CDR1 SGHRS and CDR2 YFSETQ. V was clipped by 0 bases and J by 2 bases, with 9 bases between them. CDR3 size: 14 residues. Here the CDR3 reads CASSLVGRPYEQYV. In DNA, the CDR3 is TGCGCCAGCAGCTTGGTGGGCCGACCCTACGAGCAGTACGTC.

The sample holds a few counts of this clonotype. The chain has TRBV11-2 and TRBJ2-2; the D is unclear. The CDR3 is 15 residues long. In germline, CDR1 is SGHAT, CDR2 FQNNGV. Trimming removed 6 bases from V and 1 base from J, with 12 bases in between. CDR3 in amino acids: CASRSPAGNTGELFF. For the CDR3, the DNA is TGTGCCAGCAGATCTCCGGCAGGGAACACCGGGGAGCTGTTTTTT. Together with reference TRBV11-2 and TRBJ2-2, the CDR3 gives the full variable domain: EAGVAQSPRYKIIEKRQSVAFWCNPISGHATLYWYQQILGQGPKLLIQFQNNGVVDDSQLPKDRFSAERLKGVDSTLKIQPAKLEDSAVYLCASRSPAGNTGELFFGEGSRLTVL.

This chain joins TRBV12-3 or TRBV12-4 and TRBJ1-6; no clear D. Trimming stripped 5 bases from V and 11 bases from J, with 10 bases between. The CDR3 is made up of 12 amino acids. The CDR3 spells CASSLDQAPLHF. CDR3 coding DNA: TGTGCCAGCAGTCTGGACCAGGCACCCCTCCACTTT.

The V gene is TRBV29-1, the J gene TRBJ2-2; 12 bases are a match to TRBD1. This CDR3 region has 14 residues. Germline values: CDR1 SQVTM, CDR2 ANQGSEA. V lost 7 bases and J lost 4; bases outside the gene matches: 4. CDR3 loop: CSAGQGAPTGELFF. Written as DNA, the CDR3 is TGCAGCGCGGGACAGGGGGCGCCCACCGGGGAGCTGTTTTTT.

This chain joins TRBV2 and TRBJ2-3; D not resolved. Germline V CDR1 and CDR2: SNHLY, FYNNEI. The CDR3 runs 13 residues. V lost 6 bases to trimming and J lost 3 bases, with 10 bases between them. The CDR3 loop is CASRSEKTDTQYF. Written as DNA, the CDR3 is TGTGCCAGCAGGTCGGAGAAGACAGATACGCAGTATTTT.

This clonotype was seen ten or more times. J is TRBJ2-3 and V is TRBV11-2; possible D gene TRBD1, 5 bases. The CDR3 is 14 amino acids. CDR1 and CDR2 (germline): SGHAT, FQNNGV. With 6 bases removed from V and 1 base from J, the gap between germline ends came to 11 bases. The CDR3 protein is CASSSGRGTDTQYF. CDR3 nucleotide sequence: TGTGCCAGCAGTTCAGGGCGCGGCACAGATACGCAGTATTTT.

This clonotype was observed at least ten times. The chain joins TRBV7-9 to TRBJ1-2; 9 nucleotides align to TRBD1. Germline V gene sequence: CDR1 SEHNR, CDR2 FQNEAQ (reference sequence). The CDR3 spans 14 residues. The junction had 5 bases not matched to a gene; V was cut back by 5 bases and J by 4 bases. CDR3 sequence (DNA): TGTGCCAGCAGCCACGGACAGGGGCGCTATGGCTACACCTTC. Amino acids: CASSHGQGRYGYTF.

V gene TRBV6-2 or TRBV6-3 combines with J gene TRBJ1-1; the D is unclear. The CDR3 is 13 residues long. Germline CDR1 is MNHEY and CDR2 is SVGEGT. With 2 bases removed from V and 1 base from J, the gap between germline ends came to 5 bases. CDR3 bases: TGTGCCAGCAGTTACGACTCGAACACTGAAGCTTTCTTT. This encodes CASSYDSNTEAFF.

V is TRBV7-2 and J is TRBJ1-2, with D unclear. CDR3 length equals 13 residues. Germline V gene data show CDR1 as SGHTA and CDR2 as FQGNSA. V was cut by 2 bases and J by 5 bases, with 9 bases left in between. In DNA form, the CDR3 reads TGTGCCAGCAGCTTACCTCTACTATATGGCTACACCTTC. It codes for CASSLPLLYGYTF. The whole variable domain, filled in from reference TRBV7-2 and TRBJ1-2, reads GAGVSQSPSNKVTEKGKDVELRCDPISGHTALYWYRQSLGQGLEFLIYFQGNSAPDKSGLPSDRFSAERTGGSVSTLTIQRTQQEDSAVYLCASSLPLLYGYTFGSGTRLTVV.

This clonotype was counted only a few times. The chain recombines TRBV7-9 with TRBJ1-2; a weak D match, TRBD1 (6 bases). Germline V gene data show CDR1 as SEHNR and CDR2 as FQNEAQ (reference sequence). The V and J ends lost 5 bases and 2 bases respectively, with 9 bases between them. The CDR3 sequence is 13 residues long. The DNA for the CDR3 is TGTGCCAGCAGCCGGGGGCTGAACTATGGCTACACCTTC. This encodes CASSRGLNYGYTF.

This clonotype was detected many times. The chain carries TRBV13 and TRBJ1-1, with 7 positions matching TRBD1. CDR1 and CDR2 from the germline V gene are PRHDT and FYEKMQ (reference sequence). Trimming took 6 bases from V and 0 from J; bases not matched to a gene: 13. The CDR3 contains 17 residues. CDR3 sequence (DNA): TGTGCCAGCAGACGCCGGGACAGCTTAACCATGAACACTGAAGCTTTCTTT. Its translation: CASRRRDSLTMNTEAFF.

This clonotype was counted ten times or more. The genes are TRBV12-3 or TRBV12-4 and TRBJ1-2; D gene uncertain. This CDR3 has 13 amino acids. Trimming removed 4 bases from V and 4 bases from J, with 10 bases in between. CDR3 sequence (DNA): TGTGCCAGCAGTTCTCCAACCTTCTATGGCTACACCTTC. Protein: CASSSPTFYGYTF.

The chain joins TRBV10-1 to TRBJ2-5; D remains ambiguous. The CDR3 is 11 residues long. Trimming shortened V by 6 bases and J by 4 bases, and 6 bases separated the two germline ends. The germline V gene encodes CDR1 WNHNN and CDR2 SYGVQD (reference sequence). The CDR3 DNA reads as TGCGCCAGCAGCATGGGAGAGACCCAGTACTTC. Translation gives CASSMGETQYF.

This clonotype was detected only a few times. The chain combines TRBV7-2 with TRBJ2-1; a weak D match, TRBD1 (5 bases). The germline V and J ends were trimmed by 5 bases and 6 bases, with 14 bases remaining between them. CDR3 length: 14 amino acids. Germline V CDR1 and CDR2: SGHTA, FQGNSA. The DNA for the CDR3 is TGTGCCAGCAGCCCCGCAAGGGGTCGCAATGAGCAGTTCTTC. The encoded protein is CASSPARGRNEQFF.

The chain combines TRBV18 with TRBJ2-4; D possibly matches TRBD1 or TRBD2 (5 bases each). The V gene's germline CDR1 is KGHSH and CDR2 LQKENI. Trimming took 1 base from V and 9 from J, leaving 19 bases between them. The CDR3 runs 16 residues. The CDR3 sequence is CASSPQTQGRRGIQYF. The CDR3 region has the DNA TGTGCCAGCTCACCACAAACGCAGGGACGACGGGGCATTCAGTACTTC.

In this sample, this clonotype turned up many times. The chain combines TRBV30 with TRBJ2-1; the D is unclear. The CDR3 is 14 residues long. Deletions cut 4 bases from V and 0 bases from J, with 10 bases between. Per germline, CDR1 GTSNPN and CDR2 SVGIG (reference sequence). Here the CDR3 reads CAWTRTASYNEQFF. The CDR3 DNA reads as TGTGCCTGGACCCGGACGGCCTCCTACAATGAGCAGTTCTTC.

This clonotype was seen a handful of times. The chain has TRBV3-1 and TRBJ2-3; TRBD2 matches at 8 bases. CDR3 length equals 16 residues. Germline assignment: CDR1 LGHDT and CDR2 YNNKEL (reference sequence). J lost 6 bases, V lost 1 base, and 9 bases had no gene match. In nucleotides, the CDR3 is TGTGCCAGCAGCCAAGCTGCGACGGGGGGGCGGGATACGCAGTATTTT. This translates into CASSQAATGGRDTQYF.

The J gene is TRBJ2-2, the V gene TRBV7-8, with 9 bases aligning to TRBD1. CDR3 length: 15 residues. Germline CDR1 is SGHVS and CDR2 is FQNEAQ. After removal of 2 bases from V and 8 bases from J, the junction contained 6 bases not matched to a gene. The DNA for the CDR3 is TGTGCCAGCAGCTTAATACAGGGGGCGAAGGGGGAGCTGTTTTTT. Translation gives CASSLIQGAKGELFF.

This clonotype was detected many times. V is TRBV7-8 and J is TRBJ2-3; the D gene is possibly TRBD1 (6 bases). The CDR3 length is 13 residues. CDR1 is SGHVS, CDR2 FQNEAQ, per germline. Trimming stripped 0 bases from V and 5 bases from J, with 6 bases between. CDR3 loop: CASSLAGGDTQYF. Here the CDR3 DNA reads TGTGCCAGCAGCTTAGCAGGGGGAGATACGCAGTATTTT.

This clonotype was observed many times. The CDR3: CAWSFGRREAFF. CDR3 DNA: TGTGCCTGGAGTTTTGGACGGCGTGAAGCTTTCTTT. The chain couples TRBV30 to TRBJ1-1, with D hard to call. Germline CDR1 and CDR2: GTSNPN and SVGIG (reference sequence). V dropped 2 bases and J dropped 7 bases, with 11 bases sitting between them. This CDR3 is 12 amino acids long.

CDR3 bases: TGTGCCAGCAGCTTGGCCGGGACAGGCGGTTATGGCTACACCTTC. Its protein is CASSLAGTGGYGYTF. The chain combines TRBV5-4 with TRBJ1-2; TRBD1 matches at 8 bases. CDR1 is SGHNT and CDR2 is YYREEE in the germline V gene (reference sequence). With V trimmed by 0 bases and J by 5 bases, 6 bases remained unmatched. This CDR3 is 15 amino acids long. The full variable domain, with the rest looked up from reference TRBV5-4 and TRBJ1-2, is ETGVTQSPTHLIKTRGQQVTLRCSSQSGHNTVSWYQQALGQGPQFIFQYYREEENGRGNFPPRFSGLQFPNYSSELNVNALELDDSALYLCASSLAGTGGYGYTFGSGTRLTVV.

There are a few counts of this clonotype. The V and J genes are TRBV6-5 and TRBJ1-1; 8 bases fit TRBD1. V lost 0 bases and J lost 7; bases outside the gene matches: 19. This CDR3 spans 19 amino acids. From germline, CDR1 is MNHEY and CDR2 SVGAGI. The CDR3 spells CASSYSSPPPGQDSFEAFF. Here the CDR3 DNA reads TGTGCCAGCAGTTACTCGAGCCCCCCGCCGGGACAGGACTCATTTGAAGCTTTCTTT.

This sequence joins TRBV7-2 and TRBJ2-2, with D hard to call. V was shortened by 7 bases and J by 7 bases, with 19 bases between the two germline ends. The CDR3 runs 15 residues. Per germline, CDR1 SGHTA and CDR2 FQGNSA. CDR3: CASNQLKMANGELFF. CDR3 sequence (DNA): TGTGCCAGCAATCAACTGAAGATGGCGAACGGGGAGCTGTTTTTT.

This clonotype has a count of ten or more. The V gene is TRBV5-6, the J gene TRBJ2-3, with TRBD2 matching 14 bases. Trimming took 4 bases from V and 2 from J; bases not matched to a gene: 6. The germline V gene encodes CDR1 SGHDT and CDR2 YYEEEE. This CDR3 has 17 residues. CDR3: CASSPVGLAGVTDTQYF. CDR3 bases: TGTGCCAGCAGCCCCGTGGGACTAGCGGGGGTCACAGATACGCAGTATTTT. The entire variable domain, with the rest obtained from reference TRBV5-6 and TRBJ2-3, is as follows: DAGVTQSPTHLIKTRGQQVTLRCSPKSGHDTVSWYQQALGQGPQFIFQYYEEEERQRGNFPDRFSGHQFPNYSSELNVNALLLGDSALYLCASSPVGLAGVTDTQYFGPGTRLTVL.

CDR3 in amino acids: CAIEARLSITF. CDR3 nucleotide sequence: TGTGCCATAGAGGCCCGGCTTTCTATCACCTTC. The chain links TRBV6-6 to TRBJ1-2; unclear D gene. Trimming left V 10 bases short and J 13 bases short, with 19 bases between. The CDR3 contains 11 residues. In germline, CDR1 is MNHNY, CDR2 SVGAGI (reference sequence).

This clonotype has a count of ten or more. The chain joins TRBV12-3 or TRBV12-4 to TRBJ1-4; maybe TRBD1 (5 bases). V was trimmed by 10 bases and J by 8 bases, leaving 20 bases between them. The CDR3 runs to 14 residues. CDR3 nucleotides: TGTGCCATCCCACTGGGGCCGTCAAGGGAAAAACTGTTTTTT. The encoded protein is CAIPLGPSREKLFF.

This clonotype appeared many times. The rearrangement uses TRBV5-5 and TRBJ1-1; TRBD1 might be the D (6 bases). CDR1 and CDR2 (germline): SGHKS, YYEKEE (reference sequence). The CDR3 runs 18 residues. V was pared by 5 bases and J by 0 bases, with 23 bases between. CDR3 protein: CASSTDYGQRLLNTEAFF. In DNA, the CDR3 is TGTGCCAGCAGTACGGACTACGGACAGAGGCTTCTGAACACTGAAGCTTTCTTT.